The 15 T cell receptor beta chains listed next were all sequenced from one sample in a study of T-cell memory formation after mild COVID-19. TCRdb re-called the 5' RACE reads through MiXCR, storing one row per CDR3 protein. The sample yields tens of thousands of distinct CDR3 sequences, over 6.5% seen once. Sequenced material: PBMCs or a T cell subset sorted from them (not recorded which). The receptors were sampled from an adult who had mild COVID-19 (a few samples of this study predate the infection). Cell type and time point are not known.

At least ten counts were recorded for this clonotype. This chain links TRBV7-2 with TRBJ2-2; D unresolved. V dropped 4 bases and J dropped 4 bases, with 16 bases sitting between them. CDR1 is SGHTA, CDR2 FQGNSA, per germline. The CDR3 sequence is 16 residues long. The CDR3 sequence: CASSSPYAVGTGELFF. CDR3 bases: TGTGCCAGCAGCTCTCCTTACGCTGTGGGCACCGGGGAGCTGTTTTTT.

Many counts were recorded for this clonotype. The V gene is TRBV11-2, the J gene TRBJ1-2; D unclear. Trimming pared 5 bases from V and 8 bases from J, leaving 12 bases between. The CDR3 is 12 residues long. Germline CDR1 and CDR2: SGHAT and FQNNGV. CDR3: CASSPRGRGYTF. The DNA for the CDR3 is TGTGCCAGCAGCCCTCGCGGTCGAGGCTACACCTTC.

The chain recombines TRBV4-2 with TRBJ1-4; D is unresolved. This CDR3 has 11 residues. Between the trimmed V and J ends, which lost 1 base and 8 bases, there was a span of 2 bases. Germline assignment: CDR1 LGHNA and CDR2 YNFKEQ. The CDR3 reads CASSQGEKLFF. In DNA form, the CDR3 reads TGTGCCAGCAGCCAAGGGGAAAAACTGTTTTTT.

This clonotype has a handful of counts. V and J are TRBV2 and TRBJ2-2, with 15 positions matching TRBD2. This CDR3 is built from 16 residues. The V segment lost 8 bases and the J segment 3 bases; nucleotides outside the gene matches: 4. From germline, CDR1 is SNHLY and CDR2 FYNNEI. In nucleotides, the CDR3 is TGTGCCAGCGGGACTAGCGGGGGGACTTACACCGGGGAGCTGTTTTTT. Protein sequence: CASGTSGGTYTGELFF.

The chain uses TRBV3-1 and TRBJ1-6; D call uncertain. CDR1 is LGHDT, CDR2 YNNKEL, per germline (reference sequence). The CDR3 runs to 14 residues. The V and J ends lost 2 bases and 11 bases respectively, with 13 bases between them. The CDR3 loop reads CASSQKRLGPPLHF. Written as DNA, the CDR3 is TGTGCCAGCAGCCAAAAAAGATTGGGCCCACCCCTCCACTTT.

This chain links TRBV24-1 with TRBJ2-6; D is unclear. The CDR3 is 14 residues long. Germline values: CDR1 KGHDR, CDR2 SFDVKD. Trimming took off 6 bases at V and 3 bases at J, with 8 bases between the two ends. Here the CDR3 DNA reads TGTGCCACCAGTTCTGGCAATGGGGCCAACGTCCTGACTTTC. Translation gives CATSSGNGANVLTF.

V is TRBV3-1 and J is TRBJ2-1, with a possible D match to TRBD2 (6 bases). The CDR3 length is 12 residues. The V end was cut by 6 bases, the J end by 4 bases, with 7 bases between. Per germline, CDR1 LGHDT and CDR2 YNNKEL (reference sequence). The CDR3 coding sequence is TGTGCCAGCAGGGGGGGTTACAATGAGCAGTTCTTC. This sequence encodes CASRGGYNEQFF.

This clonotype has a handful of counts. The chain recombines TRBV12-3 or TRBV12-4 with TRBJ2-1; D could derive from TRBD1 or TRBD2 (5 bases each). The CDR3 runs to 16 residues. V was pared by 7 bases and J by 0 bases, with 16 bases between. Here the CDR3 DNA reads TGTGCCAGCACCCTAGAGGGGACGACCTCCTACAATGAGCAGTTCTTC. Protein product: CASTLEGTTSYNEQFF.

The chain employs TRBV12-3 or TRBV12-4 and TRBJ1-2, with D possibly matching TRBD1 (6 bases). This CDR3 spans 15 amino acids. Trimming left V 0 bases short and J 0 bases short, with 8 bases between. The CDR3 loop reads CASSLAQGSNYGYTF. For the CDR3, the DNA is TGTGCCAGCAGTTTAGCCCAGGGGTCTAACTATGGCTACACCTTC.

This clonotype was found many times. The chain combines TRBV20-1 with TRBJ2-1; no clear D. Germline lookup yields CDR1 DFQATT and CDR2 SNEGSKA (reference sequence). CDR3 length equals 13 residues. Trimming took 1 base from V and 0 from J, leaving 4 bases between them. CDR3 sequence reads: CSARGGSYNEQFF. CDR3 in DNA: TGCAGTGCTAGAGGAGGCTCCTACAATGAGCAGTTCTTC.

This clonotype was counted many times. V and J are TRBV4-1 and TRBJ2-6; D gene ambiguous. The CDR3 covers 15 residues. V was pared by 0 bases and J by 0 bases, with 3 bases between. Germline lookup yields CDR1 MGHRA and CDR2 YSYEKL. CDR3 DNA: TGCGCCAGCAGCCAAGAAGCCTCTGGGGCCAACGTCCTGACTTTC. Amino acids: CASSQEASGANVLTF.

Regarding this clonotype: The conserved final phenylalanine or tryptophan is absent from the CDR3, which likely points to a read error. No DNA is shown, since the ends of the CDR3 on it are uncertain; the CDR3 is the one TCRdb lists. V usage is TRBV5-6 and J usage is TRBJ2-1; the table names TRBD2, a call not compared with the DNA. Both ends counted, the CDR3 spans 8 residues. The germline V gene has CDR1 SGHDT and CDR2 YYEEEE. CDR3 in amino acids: CASIRGTN.

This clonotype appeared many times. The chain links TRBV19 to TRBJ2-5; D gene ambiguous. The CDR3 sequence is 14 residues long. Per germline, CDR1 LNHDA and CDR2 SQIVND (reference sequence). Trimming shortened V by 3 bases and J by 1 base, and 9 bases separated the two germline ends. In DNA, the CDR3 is TGTGCCAGTAGTATTGATCACAGCCAAGAGACCCAGTACTTC. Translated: CASSIDHSQETQYF.

CDR3 sequence (DNA): TGTGCCACCAGTGATCCGACGGCCCCCACAGATACGCAGTATTTT. It yields the protein CATSDPTAPTDTQYF. V usage is TRBV24-1 and J usage is TRBJ2-3; no clear D. In germline, CDR1 is KGHDR, CDR2 SFDVKD. This CDR3 is 15 amino acids long. Trimming took off 3 bases at V and 2 bases at J, with 11 bases between the two ends.

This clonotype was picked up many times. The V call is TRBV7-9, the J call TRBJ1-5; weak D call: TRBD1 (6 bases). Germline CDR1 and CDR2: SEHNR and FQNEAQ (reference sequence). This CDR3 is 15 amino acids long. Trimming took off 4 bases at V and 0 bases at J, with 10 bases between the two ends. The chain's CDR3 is CASSSDSYSNQPQHF. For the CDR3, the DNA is TGTGCCAGCAGCTCGGACAGTTATAGCAATCAGCCCCAGCATTTT.